Below are 2 T cell receptor beta chains sequenced from a single sample in a study of blood T cell repertoires in COVID-19. Here immunoSEQ multiplex PCR was the method, and the copy in TCRdb shows in-frame clones only, minus some. The sample comprises about 68,000 clones, roughly 90% of which are singletons, and less than 9% rests with the top ten. Specimen: peripheral blood. These receptors were collected from a man aged 35 to 55 with COVID-19, enrolled during active disease.

The chain links TRBV10-3 to TRBJ1-2; weak D call: TRBD1 (5 bases). Germline V gene data show CDR1 as ENHRY and CDR2 as SYGVKD. V dropped 2 bases and J dropped 0 bases, with 13 bases sitting between them. This CDR3 has 16 amino acids. CDR3: CAISEGTGPANYGYTF. The CDR3 DNA reads TGTGCCATCAGTGAGGGGACTGGGCCAGCTAACTATGGCTACACCTTC.

The rearrangement uses TRBV5-5 and TRBJ2-3; 8 nucleotides match TRBD1. This CDR3 has 15 residues. The germline V gene encodes CDR1 SGHKS and CDR2 YYEKEE (reference sequence). Trimming removed 5 bases from V and 2 bases from J; junction bases left unmatched: 7. The CDR3 coding sequence is TGTGCCAGCAGTAACCCGGGACAGGACACAGATACGCAGTATTTT. Translating it yields CASSNPGQDTDTQYF.